This TCR beta chain was observed in a study of shared clonotypes between healthy human individuals. On the study more broadly: Each donor's CD8 memory used one plate, CD8 naive two, each CD4 subset three.

Assay: immunoSEQ multiplex PCR; the TCRdb copy retains only in-frame clones and omits some. The sample contains about 2 million clones, about 95% of which appear only once. Naivety among CD8 cells was defined by CD45RO negativity and positive CCR7 selection, thereby excluding terminally differentiated effector memory CD45RA+ cells. Germline lookup yields CDR1 SGHDT and CDR2 YYEEEE. Trimming pared 5 bases from V and 0 bases from J, leaving 15 bases between. This CDR3 has 15 residues. The receptor comes from a man aged 18 to 30 in good health. V usage is TRBV5-6 and J usage is TRBJ2-7; tentatively, D is TRBD1 (6 bases). The sequenced sample was naive CD8+ T cells sorted from blood. CDR3 DNA: TGTGCCAGCAGACATAGACAGGTTAACTCCTACGAGCAGTACTTC. It specifies CASRHRQVNSYEQYF.